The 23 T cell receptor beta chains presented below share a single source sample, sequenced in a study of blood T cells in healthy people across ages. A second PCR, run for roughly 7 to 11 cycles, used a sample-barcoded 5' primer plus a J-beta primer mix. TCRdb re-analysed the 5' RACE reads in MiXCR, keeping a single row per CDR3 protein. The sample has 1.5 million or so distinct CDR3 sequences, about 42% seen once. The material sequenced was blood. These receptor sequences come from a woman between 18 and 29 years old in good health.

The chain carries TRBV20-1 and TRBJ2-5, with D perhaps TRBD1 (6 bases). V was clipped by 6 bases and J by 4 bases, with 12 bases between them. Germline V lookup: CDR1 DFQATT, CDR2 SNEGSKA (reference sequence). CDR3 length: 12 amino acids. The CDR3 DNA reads TGCAGTGCCAGCAAAGGGGGAGAGACCCAGTACTTC. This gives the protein CSASKGGETQYF.

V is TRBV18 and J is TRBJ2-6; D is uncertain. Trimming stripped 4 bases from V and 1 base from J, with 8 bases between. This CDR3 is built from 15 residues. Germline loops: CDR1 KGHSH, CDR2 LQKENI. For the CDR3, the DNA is TGTGCCAGCTCACTCTTGGAATCTGGGGCCAACGTCCTGACTTTC. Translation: CASSLLESGANVLTF.

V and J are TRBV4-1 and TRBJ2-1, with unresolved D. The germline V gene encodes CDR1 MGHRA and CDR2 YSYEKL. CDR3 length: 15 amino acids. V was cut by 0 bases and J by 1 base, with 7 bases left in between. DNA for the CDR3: TGCGCCAGCAGCCAAGACATAAATTCCTACAATGAGCAGTTCTTC. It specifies CASSQDINSYNEQFF.

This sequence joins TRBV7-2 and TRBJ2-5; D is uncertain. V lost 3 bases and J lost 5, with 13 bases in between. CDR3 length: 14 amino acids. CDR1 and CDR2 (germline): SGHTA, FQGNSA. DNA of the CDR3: TGTGCCAGCAGCTTTATCTACCCTCGGGAGACCCAGTACTTC. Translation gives CASSFIYPRETQYF.

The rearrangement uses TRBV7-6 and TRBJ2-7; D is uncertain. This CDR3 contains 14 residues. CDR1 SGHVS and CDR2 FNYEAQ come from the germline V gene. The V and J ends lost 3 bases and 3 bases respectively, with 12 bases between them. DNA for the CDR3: TGTGCCAGCAGCTTTTGGGAAGGCTACTACGAGCAGTACTTC. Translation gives CASSFWEGYYEQYF.

CDR3 residues: CASRRRGDSLWEQFF. For the CDR3, the DNA is TGTGCCAGCAGGCGAAGAGGGGACAGCCTTTGGGAGCAGTTCTTC. This chain uses TRBV6-2 or TRBV6-3 with TRBJ2-1; 7 nucleotides align to TRBD1. The CDR3 is made up of 15 amino acids. V was clipped by 6 bases and J by 10 bases; unmatched bases: 15. Germline CDR1 MNHEY, CDR2 SVGEGT.

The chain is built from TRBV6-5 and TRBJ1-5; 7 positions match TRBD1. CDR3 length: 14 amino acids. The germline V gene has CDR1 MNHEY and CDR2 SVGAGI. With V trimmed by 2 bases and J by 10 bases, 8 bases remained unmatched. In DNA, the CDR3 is TGTGCCAGCAGTTACGGACTCCGGGACAGCCCCCAGCATTTT. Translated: CASSYGLRDSPQHF.

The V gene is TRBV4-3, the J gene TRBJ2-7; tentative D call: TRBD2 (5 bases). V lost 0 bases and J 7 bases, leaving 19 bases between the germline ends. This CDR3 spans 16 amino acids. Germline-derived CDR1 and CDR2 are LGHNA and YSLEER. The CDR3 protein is CASSQDVNPDYNEQYF. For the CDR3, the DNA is TGCGCCAGCAGCCAAGATGTGAACCCTGACTACAATGAGCAGTACTTC.

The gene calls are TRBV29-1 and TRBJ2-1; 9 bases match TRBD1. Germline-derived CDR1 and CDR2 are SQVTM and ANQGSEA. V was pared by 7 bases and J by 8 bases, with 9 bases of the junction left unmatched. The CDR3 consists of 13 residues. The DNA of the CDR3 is TGCAGCGCTCGACAGGGGGTTATGTATGAGCAGTTCTTC. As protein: CSARQGVMYEQFF.

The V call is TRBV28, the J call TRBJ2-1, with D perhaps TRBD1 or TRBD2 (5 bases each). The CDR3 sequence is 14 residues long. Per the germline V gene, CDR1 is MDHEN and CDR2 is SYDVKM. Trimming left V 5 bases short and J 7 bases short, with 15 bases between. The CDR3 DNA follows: TGTGCCAGCAGTGTATCCCGGGGCTCTAATGAGCAGTTCTTC. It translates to CASSVSRGSNEQFF.

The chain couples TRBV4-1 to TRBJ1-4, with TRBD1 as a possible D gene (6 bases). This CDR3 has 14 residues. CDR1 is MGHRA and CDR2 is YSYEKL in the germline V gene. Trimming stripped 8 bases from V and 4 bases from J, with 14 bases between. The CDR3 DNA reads TGCGCCAGCGGACAGACAAGGGGTAATGAAAAACTGTTTTTT. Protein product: CASGQTRGNEKLFF.

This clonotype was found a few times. CDR3 in amino acids: CASSLSKGVVYGYTF. The DNA for the CDR3 is TGTGCCAGCAGTTTATCTAAAGGGGTGGTCTATGGCTACACCTTC. J is TRBJ1-2 and V is TRBV27; D possibly corresponds to TRBD1 (5 bases). The CDR3 covers 15 residues. Germline CDR1 reads MNHEY; CDR2 reads SMNVEV (reference sequence). Trimming shortened V by 0 bases and J by 4 bases, and 12 bases separated the two germline ends.

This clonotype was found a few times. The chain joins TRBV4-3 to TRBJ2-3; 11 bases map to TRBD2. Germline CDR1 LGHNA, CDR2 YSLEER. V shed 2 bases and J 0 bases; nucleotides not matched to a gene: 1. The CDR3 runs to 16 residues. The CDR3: CASSQRTSGSTDTQYF. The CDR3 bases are TGCGCCAGCAGCCAAAGGACTAGCGGGAGCACAGATACGCAGTATTTT.

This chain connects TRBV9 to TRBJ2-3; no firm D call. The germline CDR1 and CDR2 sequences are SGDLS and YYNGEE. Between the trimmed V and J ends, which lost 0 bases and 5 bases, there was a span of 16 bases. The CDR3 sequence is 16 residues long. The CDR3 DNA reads TGTGCCAGCAGCGTAGAGGGCCGCCAAGGTGGAGATACGCAGTATTTT. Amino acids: CASSVEGRQGGDTQYF.

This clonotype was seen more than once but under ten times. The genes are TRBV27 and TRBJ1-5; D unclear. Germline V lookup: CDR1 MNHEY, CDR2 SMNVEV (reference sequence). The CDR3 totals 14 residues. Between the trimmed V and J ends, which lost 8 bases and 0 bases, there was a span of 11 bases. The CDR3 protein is CASSVTSSNQPQHF. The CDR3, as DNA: TGTGCCAGCTCGGTCACGAGTAGCAATCAGCCCCAGCATTTT.

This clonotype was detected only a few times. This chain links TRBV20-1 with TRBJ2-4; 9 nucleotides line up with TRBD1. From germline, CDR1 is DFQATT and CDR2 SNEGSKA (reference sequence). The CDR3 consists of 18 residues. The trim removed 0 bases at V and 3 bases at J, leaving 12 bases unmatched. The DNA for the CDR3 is TGCAGTGCTAGAGATCGGGCGGGGACAGGGAGATTCAAAAACATTCAGTACTTC. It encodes CSARDRAGTGRFKNIQYF.

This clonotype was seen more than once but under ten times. The CDR3 here is CASSSTSGRNEQYF. CDR3 DNA sequence: TGTGCCAGCAGTTCCACTAGCGGGAGGAACGAGCAGTACTTC. The chain uses TRBV11-2 and TRBJ2-7, with TRBD2 matching 12 bases. This CDR3 comprises 14 residues. Germline V gives CDR1 SGHAT, CDR2 FQNNGV. The V and J ends lost 6 bases and 5 bases, in that order; junction bases with no gene match: 5.

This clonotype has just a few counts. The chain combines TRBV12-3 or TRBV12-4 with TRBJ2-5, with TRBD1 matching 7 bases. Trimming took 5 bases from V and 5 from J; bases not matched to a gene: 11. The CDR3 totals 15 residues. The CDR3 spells CASSALTGLGETQYF. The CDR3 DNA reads TGTGCCAGCAGTGCCTTGACAGGGTTGGGGGAGACCCAGTACTTC.

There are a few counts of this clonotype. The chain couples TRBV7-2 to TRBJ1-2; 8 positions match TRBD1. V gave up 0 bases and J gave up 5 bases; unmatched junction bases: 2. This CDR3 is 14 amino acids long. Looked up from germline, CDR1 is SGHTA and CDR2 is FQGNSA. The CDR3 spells CASSLAGTGYGYTF. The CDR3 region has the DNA TGTGCCAGCAGCTTAGCCGGGACAGGATATGGCTACACCTTC.

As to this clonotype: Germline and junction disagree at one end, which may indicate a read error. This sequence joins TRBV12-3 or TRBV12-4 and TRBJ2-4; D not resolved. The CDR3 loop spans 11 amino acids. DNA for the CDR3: TGTGCCAGCAGTACCTTAAACAGTCAGTACTTC. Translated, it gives CASSTLNSQYF.

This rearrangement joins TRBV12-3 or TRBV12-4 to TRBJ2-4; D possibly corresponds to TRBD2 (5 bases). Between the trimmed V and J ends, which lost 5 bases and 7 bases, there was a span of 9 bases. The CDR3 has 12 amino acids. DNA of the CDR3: TGTGCCAGCAGTGATCGAGGGAACATTCAGTACTTC. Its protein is CASSDRGNIQYF.

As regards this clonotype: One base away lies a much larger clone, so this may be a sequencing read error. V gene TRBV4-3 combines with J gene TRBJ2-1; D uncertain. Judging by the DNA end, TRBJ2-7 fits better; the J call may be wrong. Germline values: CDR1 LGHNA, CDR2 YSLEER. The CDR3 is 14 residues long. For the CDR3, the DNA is TGCGCCAGCAGCCAGGCCGACTCCTACAATGAGCAGTACTTC. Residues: CASSQADSYNEQYF.

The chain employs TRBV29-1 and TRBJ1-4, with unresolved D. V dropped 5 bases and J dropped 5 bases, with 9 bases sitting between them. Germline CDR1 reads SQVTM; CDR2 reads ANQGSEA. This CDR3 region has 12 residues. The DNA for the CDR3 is TGCAGCGTTCTTACAGAAAATGAAAAACTGTTTTTT. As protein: CSVLTENEKLFF.